This T cell receptor beta chain was documented in a study of T cells in localized non-small cell lung cancer. Only in-frame clones appear in the TCRdb table, and some are missing; sequencing was by immunoSEQ multiplex PCR. The data show around 83,000 clones, with approximately 90% seen just once and approximately 15% held by the top ten. Per the germline V gene, CDR1 is SEHNR and CDR2 is FQNEAQ (reference sequence). CDR3 length: 19 residues. J lost 0 bases, V lost 4 bases, and 10 bases had no gene match. About this clone itself: The target antigen is unknown.

Study-wide results and caveats: It remains possible that heterogeneity exists, since only one tumor region was sequenced. Uninvolved adjacent lung, not tumor, had the highest T cell clonality. In adjacent lung, a median approximately 60 of the top 100 tumor clones were found.

This sequence was found in a man aged 35 to 70 with stage I squamous cell lung carcinoma. The V call is TRBV7-9, the J call TRBJ2-1, with 12 bases lining up with TRBD2. The starting material was peripheral blood, obtained before any cancer treatment. CDR3 loop: CASSSNLGLAGTSYNEQFF. CDR3 bases: TGTGCCAGCAGCTCGAACCTTGGACTAGCGGGGACCTCCTACAATGAGCAGTTCTTC.